This record concerns one T cell receptor (beta chain) sequence. Its antigen remains unidentified. The protocol was immunoSEQ multiplex PCR, while the TCRdb copy is restricted to in-frame clones and leaves out a portion. The sample yields over 60,000 clones, around 77% seen once. This sample stems from a study of T cell repertoires and HLA-DP antigens. Study information: One alloantigen had ten or so groove amino acid differences from self, the other one.

V gave up 7 bases and J gave up 4 bases, with 11 bases separating them. Germline values: CDR1 SGHNT, CDR2 YYREEE (reference sequence). The CDR3 is 12 residues long. The TCR was taken from a man in his 60s in good health and CMV-seronegative. The rearrangement links TRBV5-4 to TRBJ1-1; unclear D gene. Source material: CD4+ T cells from PBMCs. CDR3 sequence reads: CASHDGSTEAFF. For the CDR3, the DNA is TGTGCCAGCCACGACGGGTCCACTGAAGCTTTCTTT. Looking up the rest from reference TRBV5-4 and TRBJ1-1 gives the full variable domain: ETGVTQSPTHLIKTRGQQVTLRCSSQSGHNTVSWYQQALGQGPQFIFQYYREEENGRGNFPPRFSGLQFPNYSSELNVNALELDDSALYLCASHDGSTEAFFGQGTRLTVV.